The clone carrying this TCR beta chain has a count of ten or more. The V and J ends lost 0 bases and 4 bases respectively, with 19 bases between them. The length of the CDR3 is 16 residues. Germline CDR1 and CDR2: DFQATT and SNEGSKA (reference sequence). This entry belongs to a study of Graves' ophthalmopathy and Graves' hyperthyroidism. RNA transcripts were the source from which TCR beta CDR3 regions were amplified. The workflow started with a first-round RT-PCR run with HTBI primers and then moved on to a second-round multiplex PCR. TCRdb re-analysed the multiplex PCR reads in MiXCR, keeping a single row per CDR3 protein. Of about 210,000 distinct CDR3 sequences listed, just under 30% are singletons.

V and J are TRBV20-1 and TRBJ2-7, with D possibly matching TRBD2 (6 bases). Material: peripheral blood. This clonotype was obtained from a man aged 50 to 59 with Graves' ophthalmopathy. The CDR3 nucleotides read TGCAGTGCTAGAGATCCTGACGGGCCAGGAGGGTACGAGCAGTACTTC. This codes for CSARDPDGPGGYEQYF.